The 4 T cell receptor beta chains below were found in one sample sequenced in a study of T-cell reconstitution after alpha-beta-depleted transplantation in children. Unique molecular identifiers were used in preparing the TCRbeta library. TCRdb recomputed calls from the PCR reads with MiXCR, one row per CDR3 protein. The table records some 550,000 distinct CDR3 sequences, about 16% of them present only once. Sequencing used PBMCs from the stem cell graft donor, obtained from the stem cell graft. These receptors originate from a human donor who donated a stem cell graft to a child with acute lymphoblastic leukemia.

This clonotype came up many times. The V gene is TRBV18, the J gene TRBJ2-3; 8 bases line up with TRBD2. V trimming: 8 bases; J trimming: 0 bases; junction bases outside the gene matches: 7. The CDR3 is 15 residues long. The germline V gene has CDR1 KGHSH and CDR2 LQKENI. The CDR3 protein is CASSPTSGSTDTQYF. Here the CDR3 DNA reads TGTGCCAGCAGTCCCACTAGCGGTAGCACAGATACGCAGTATTTT. Full variable domain (missing parts from reference TRBV18 and TRBJ2-3): NAGVMQNPRHLVRRRGQEARLRCSPMKGHSHVYWYRQLPEEGLKFMVYLQKENIIDESGMPKERFSAEFPKEGPSILRIQQVVRGDSAAYFCASSPTSGSTDTQYFGPGTRLTVL.

This clonotype has just a few counts. CDR3 protein: CSARLTRVNEQYF. The DNA for the CDR3 is TGCAGTGCTAGGCTAACCAGGGTCAACGAGCAGTACTTC. This rearrangement joins TRBV20-1 to TRBJ2-7; tentative D call: TRBD1 (5 bases). This CDR3 is built from 13 residues. Germline values: CDR1 DFQATT, CDR2 SNEGSKA (reference sequence). Trimming took 3 bases from V and 5 from J, leaving 14 bases between them.

V is TRBV9 and J is TRBJ2-2; weak D call: TRBD2 (6 bases). Germline-derived CDR1 and CDR2 are SGDLS and YYNGEE. V shed 0 bases and J shed 5 bases, with 8 bases lying between them. The CDR3 spans 14 residues. CDR3 residues: CASSVAGVTGELFF. The CDR3 DNA reads as TGTGCCAGCAGCGTAGCGGGAGTTACCGGGGAGCTGTTTTTT.

This clonotype appeared a few times. Its ends do not fully match the called genes, so a read error is possible. This rearrangement joins TRBV18 to TRBJ2-7, with 10 positions matching TRBD1. CDR3 length: 14 amino acids. Germline V lookup: CDR1 KGHSH, CDR2 LQKENI. CDR3 DNA sequence: TGTGCCAGCTCAGCACCGGGACAGGGGTACGAGCAGTACTTC. It encodes CASSAPGQGYEQYF.